This T cell receptor beta chain was sequenced in a study of CD8 T cells in Susac syndrome. The overall study: Patients with Susac syndrome were therapy-naive, on corticosteroids, or on intravenous immunoglobulin alone at blood draw. Study-level findings and limits: In Susac syndrome, the CD4+ T cell repertoires did not show clonal expansion.

Sequencing of TCR beta was carried out in blood CD8+ and CD4+ T cells. A remark on this clonotype: What it binds is unknown.

With random hexamers, about 0.5 to 1 ug RNA was reverse transcribed. With immunoSEQ multiplex PCR, TCR beta CDR3 was amplified across 54 Vbeta and 13 Jbeta. MiXCR, applied by TCRdb to the immunoSEQ multiplex PCR reads, yields one record per CDR3 protein. Of more than 150,000 distinct CDR3 sequences in the sample, about 96% are singletons; the top ten hold approximately 0.12%. Trimming took off 2 bases at V and 9 bases at J, with 13 bases between the two ends. Germline CDR1 LNHNV, CDR2 YYDKDF (reference sequence). This CDR3 has 13 residues. The source is a human donor with Susac syndrome. The rearrangement uses TRBV15 and TRBJ2-5, with D perhaps TRBD1 (6 bases). Source material: CD4+ T cells from PBMCs. The CDR3 DNA sequence: TGTGCCACCAGCAGAAACAGGGACGGGGCCCAGTACTTC. It is translated as CATSRNRDGAQYF.